This T cell receptor beta chain was sequenced in a study of Ad26.COV2.S vaccination and SARS-CoV-2 variants. Study context: Doses of Ad26.COV2.S were injected into muscle once or twice, 56 days apart.

Sequencing used immunoSEQ multiplex PCR; TCRdb keeps in-frame clones, though not all of them. This table has about 680,000 clones, around 89% appearing once. Treatment specified: 15 to 20 received Ad26.COV2.S at low or high dose, single or two shots; a few received placebo; per-sample allocation not given. Sampling happened 63 days after the first vaccine or placebo injection. This CDR3 is built from 13 residues. Deletions cut 4 bases from V and 0 bases from J, with 7 bases between. The germline V gene has CDR1 MNHEY and CDR2 SMNVEV (reference sequence). This sample comprised peripheral blood, obtained in a trial of Ad26.COV2.S vaccine versus placebo. This chain links TRBV27 with TRBJ2-7; D might be TRBD1 or TRBD2, each matching 5 bases. This receptor was identified in a person between 18 and 65 years old who received the Ad26.COV2.S COVID-19 vaccine or a placebo. CDR3 residues: CASSWGSSYEQYF. For the CDR3, the DNA is TGTGCCAGCAGTTGGGGGAGCTCCTACGAGCAGTACTTC.